This is a list of T cell receptor beta chains from one sample in a study of blood T cells in healthy people across ages. TCRdb processed the 5' RACE reads anew with MiXCR; each CDR3 protein has one entry. Among around 1,900,000 distinct CDR3 sequences listed, 35% to 50% were seen once. Sequencing was done on a sample of blood. The receptor source for this set is a human donor in good health. Each CDR3 is given without its conserved first and last residue. The D gene is left open where the match is weak. Rows give clone size only sometimes, using once, few, many, or a class for an expanded clone.

cdr3_aa | clone_size | v_call | d_call
ASSQADSQETQY | few | TRBV4-3 | NA
ASSLGYREEDGYT | NA | TRBV12-3/TRBV12-4 | NA
ASSWKGPRENEQF | few | TRBV6-5 | NA
ASSPRAGEGSNEQF | few | TRBV3-1 | TRBD2
CSADGKETQY | NA | TRBV6-5 | NA
SAQGQTHYEQY | NA | TRBV20-1 | TRBD1
ASSLRGLSNEQY | NA | TRBV13 | NA
ASSSQGVGGTEAF | NA | TRBV5-1 | TRBD1
SVLSGTEAF | NA | TRBV29-1 | NA
AASGGNSNQPQH | NA | TRBV28 | NA
ASSLAFTASSGNTIY | NA | TRBV7-9 | NA
ASSAGTYPWNTEAF | NA | TRBV19 | NA
SAFPSVGPQH | NA | TRBV20-1 | NA
ASSESTRTSETYNEQF | few | TRBV10-2 | TRBD2
ASSPRIDSYEQY | few | TRBV7-2 | NA
ASANRAGTRPQH | NA | TRBV21-1 | NA
ASSIGDRRRNTEAF | NA | TRBV19 | TRBD1
SARTREDGYT | NA | TRBV20-1 | NA
ATSGGVEYEQY | few | TRBV15 | NA